A single T cell receptor (beta chain) is shown here with its context. Its antigen is as yet unknown. The sample belongs to a study of blood T cells in healthy people across ages. Broader study findings: Long-lived donors had more naive CD4+ cells and higher diversity than aged donors.

Looked up from germline, CDR1 is MGHRA and CDR2 is YSYEKL. The germline V and J ends were trimmed by 0 bases and 2 bases, with 11 bases remaining between them. The CDR3 contains 16 residues. Total RNA extracted from each sample amounted to at least 6 micrograms. A sample-barcoded 5' primer and a J-beta primer mix were used in a second PCR of about 7 to 12 cycles. A 12-random-nucleotide template-switch adaptor tagged each cDNA molecule. TCRdb re-called the 5' RACE reads with MiXCR, one entry per CDR3 protein. The sample shows 650,000 to 950,000 distinct CDR3 sequences, under 55% of them seen only once.

This chain uses TRBV4-1 with TRBJ2-4, with a weak D call TRBD2 (5 bases). The sequencing input was blood. The sequence came from a man between 60 and 75 years old in good health. The CDR3 DNA follows: TGCGCCAGCAGCCAAGACCACAGAGGGACCAAAAACATTCAGTACTTC. Encoded protein: CASSQDHRGTKNIQYF.